This T cell receptor (beta chain) comes out of a study of cytomegalovirus exposure and HLA in healthy donors. V shed 8 bases and J shed 4 bases, with 16 bases lying between them. Germline loops: CDR1 SEHNR, CDR2 FQNEAQ (reference sequence). The CDR3 totals 14 residues. PCR amplification relied on 60 Vbeta primers (plus 13 Jbeta primers). TCRdb keeps only in-frame clones here, not all; method: immunoSEQ multiplex PCR. This sample has about 89,000 clones, with around 77% found just once. This receptor was identified in a young man in good health and CMV-seronegative. Sequencing was done on a sample of PBMCs. This rearrangement joins TRBV7-9 to TRBJ2-3; a weak D match, TRBD1 (5 bases). The CDR3 DNA reads TGTGCCAGCGCCAGGGCAGGCGACGCAGATACGCAGTATTTT. This sequence encodes CASARAGDADTQYF.